This TCR beta chain was identified in a study of monozygotic twins with inflammatory bowel disease. TCRdb reprocessed the 5' RACE reads and reports one entry per CDR3 protein, with no DNA. Recorded for this sample: more than 300,000 distinct CDR3 sequences. Study-level findings and limits: Using the inverse Simpson index, IBD patients had lower TCRbeta diversity than healthy co-twins.

On this clonotype itself: Its antigen is undetermined.

The CDR3 sequence is 14 residues long. Germline-derived CDR1 and CDR2 are MDHEN and SYDVKM. The clonotype comes from a human donor with ulcerative colitis or Crohn's disease, or a healthy co-twin of an affected twin (not recorded which). The source material was blood. This chain links TRBV28 with TRBJ2-7. The CDR3 reads CASSKLVSPYEQYF.